The 14 T cell receptor beta chains in this list originate from one sample, sequenced in a study of blood T cell repertoires in COVID-19. The protocol was immunoSEQ multiplex PCR, while the TCRdb copy is restricted to in-frame clones and leaves out a portion. The sample carries under 500,000 clones, nearly 90% recorded once. Sequenced: PBMCs or T cells enriched from blood (not recorded which). The source is a woman aged 18-29 years with acute COVID-19.

V and J are TRBV7-6 and TRBJ2-7; 9 bases are shared with TRBD1. The CDR3 consists of 15 residues. Germline CDR1 reads SGHVS; CDR2 reads FNYEAQ. Germline trimming cut 4 bases from V and 4 bases from J; bases unmatched to any gene: 8. DNA of the CDR3: TGTGCCAGCAGCTCGACCGGGACAGGGATGTACGAGCAGTACTTC. It encodes CASSSTGTGMYEQYF.

The chain couples TRBV24-1 to TRBJ2-1; TRBD1 matches 8 bases. The J segment lost 16 bases and the V segment lost 9 bases, leaving 10 bases of the junction unmatched. The CDR3 consists of 11 residues. CDR1 is KGHDR and CDR2 is SFDVKD in the germline V gene. The chain's CDR3 is CATAKTGVYFF. The CDR3, as DNA: TGTGCCACCGCCAAGACAGGGGTTTATTTCTTC.

CDR3 protein: CATSRFLRDTNQPQHF. CDR3 bases: TGTGCCACCAGCAGATTTCTCCGGGACACCAATCAGCCCCAGCATTTT. V is TRBV15 and J is TRBJ1-5; D is perhaps TRBD1 (6 bases). There are 16 residues in the CDR3. Germline lookup yields CDR1 LNHNV and CDR2 YYDKDF (reference sequence). V was cut by 2 bases and J by 3 bases, with 14 bases left in between.

CDR3 region: CASSEYRGPPLTDTQYF. The DNA of the CDR3 is TGCGCCAGCAGTGAGTACAGGGGGCCCCCATTAACAGATACGCAGTATTTT. V is TRBV10-2 and J is TRBJ2-3, with 9 bases identical to TRBD1. The CDR3 contains 17 residues. With 1 base clipped from V and 3 bases from J, the junction kept 8 bases outside the gene matches. The germline V gene has CDR1 WSHSY and CDR2 SAAADI.

The chain links TRBV19 to TRBJ2-3, with D possibly being TRBD2 (6 bases). Germline V gives CDR1 LNHDA, CDR2 SQIVND (reference sequence). Trimming took 5 bases from V and 0 from J, leaving 18 bases between them. The CDR3 contains 17 residues. The CDR3: CASSPRAGTPSTDTQYF. CDR3 bases: TGTGCCAGTAGTCCTCGGGCGGGGACCCCTAGCACAGATACGCAGTATTTT.

The chain recombines TRBV29-1 with TRBJ2-7; weak D call: TRBD1 (7 bases). This CDR3 spans 13 amino acids. CDR1 is SQVTM, CDR2 ANQGSEA, per germline. The V end was cut by 5 bases, the J end by 0 bases, with 11 bases between. In DNA, the CDR3 is TGCAGCGTTCAGGGGGGTCTCTCCTACGAGCAGTACTTC. This codes for CSVQGGLSYEQYF.

This chain links TRBV9 with TRBJ1-4; D ambiguous. Germline values: CDR1 SGDLS, CDR2 YYNGEE. This CDR3 has 15 residues. V dropped 0 bases and J dropped 1 base, with 7 bases sitting between them. The CDR3 region has the DNA TGTGCCAGCAGCGTAGATCCCGTAACTAATGAAAAACTGTTTTTT. It yields the protein CASSVDPVTNEKLFF.

This chain connects TRBV11-3 to TRBJ2-5, with D possibly TRBD2 on 6 matching bases. Trimming removed 4 bases from V and 5 bases from J, with 17 bases in between. CDR1 is SGHNT and CDR2 is YENEEA in the germline V gene. The CDR3 has 15 residues. The CDR3 bases are TGTGCCAGCAGCTCCCCCGGGGGTTCGTACGAGACCCAGTACTTC. Translating gives CASSSPGGSYETQYF.

For the CDR3, the DNA is TGTGCCAGCACTCAGGACAGCGCGTTAGGTCAAGAGACCCAGTACTTC. Protein: CASTQDSALGQETQYF. The rearrangement joins TRBV28 to TRBJ2-5; possible D gene TRBD1, 6 bases. The ends were cut back, 7 bases at V and 2 bases at J, with 20 bases in the middle. The CDR3 covers 16 residues. The germline gives CDR1 MDHEN, CDR2 SYDVKM.

V and J are TRBV7-2 and TRBJ2-4; 7 bases fit TRBD1. This CDR3 has 16 residues. The germline CDR1 and CDR2 sequences are SGHTA and FQGNSA. Germline trimming cut 5 bases from V and 2 bases from J; bases unmatched to any gene: 9. As DNA, the CDR3 is TGTGCCAGCAGCCCAAGGGAGACAGGGACCAAAAACATTCAGTACTTC. This encodes CASSPRETGTKNIQYF.

A few counts support this clone. The CDR3 DNA follows: TGTGCCAGCAGTGAGCGGTTCGATCAGCCCCAGCATTTT. Protein product: CASSERFDQPQHF. The chain has TRBV6-4 and TRBJ1-5; D gene uncertain. The CDR3 totals 13 residues. The V and J ends lost 3 bases and 5 bases respectively, with 8 bases between them. CDR1 is MRHNA and CDR2 is SNTAGT in the germline V gene.

V usage is TRBV3-1 (or the pseudogene TRBV3-2) and J usage is TRBJ2-1, with TRBD1 identical over 8 bases. This CDR3 has 14 residues. V was pared by 0 bases and J by 8 bases, with 3 bases of the junction left unmatched. Germline V gene sequence: CDR1 LGHDT, CDR2 YNNKEL (reference sequence). CDR3 nucleotide sequence: TGTGCCAGCAGCCAAGACCCCAGGGGGCATGAGCAGTTCTTC. It translates to CASSQDPRGHEQFF.

The J gene is TRBJ2-2, the V gene TRBV11-3; D is unresolved. Between the trimmed V and J ends, which lost 1 base and 0 bases, there was a span of 9 bases. The CDR3 runs 16 residues. Per the germline V gene, CDR1 is SGHNT and CDR2 is YENEEA. CDR3 protein: CASSLVGGANTGELFF. CDR3 coding DNA: TGTGCCAGCAGCTTAGTTGGCGGCGCGAACACCGGGGAGCTGTTTTTT.

This clone came up once. The rearrangement links TRBV19 to TRBJ1-2; D gene unclear. Germline V gene lookup returns CDR1 LNHDA and CDR2 SQIVND (reference sequence). The CDR3 sequence is 13 residues long. Trimming removed 2 bases at V and 2 bases at J, with 6 bases between. The CDR3 nucleotides are TGTGCCAGTAGTATAACGGGAAACTATGGCTACACCTTC. It yields the protein CASSITGNYGYTF.